This T cell receptor (beta chain) is from a study of vaccination effects on CD4 cells after COVID-19. Note on this clone: No antigen is known for it.

CDR1 and CDR2 (germline): SGHDN, FVKESK. The V and J ends lost 5 bases and 6 bases, in that order; junction bases with no gene match: 6. This CDR3 is 14 amino acids long. ViraFEST assay sequencing came after antigen-specific CD4+ T cells were expanded with viral peptide pools. Having been cultured for roughly 10 days, the cells underwent CD4+ T cell isolation. Two doses of either BNT162b2 or mRNA-1273 were given to each participant. The study found no prior SARS-CoV-2 infection in the vaccine recipients, who tested negative for nucleocapsid antibodies. It was on days 3 and 7 that half the medium was replaced with IL-2 medium. Assay: immunoSEQ multiplex PCR; the TCRdb copy retains only in-frame clones and omits some. The table lists 25,000 to 30,000 clones, approximately 70% of them singletons.

The rearrangement links TRBV14 to TRBJ2-1; 8 nucleotides match TRBD2. Sequenced material: CD4+ T cells from PBMCs cultured with HCoV-229E spike peptides, taken after COVID-19 vaccination. The sequence was collected from a human donor who received a COVID-19 vaccine. The CDR3 sequence: CASSIRTSINEQFF. As DNA, the CDR3 is TGTGCCAGCAGCATCAGGACTAGCATCAATGAGCAGTTCTTC.